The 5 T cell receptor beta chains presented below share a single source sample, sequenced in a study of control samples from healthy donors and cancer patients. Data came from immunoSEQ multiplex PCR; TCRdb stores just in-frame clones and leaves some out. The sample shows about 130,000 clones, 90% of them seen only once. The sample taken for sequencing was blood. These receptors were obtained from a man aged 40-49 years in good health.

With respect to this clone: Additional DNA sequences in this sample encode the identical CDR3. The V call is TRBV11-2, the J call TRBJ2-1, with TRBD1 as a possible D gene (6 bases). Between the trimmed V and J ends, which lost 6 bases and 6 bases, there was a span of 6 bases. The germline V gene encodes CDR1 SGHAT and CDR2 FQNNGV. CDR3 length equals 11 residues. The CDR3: CASRGGNEQFF. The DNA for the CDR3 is TGTGCCAGCAGAGGGGGCAATGAGCAGTTCTTC.

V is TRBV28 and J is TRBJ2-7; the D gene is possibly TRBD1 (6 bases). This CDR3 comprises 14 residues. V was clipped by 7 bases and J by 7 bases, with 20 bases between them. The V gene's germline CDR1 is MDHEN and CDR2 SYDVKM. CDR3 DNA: TGTGCCAGCAACAACGCTCAGGGGCCAGGAGAGCAGTACTTC. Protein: CASNNAQGPGEQYF. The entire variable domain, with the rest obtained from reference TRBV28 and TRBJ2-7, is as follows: DVKVTQSSRYLVKRTGEKVFLECVQDMDHENMFWYRQDPGLGLRLIYFSYDVKMKEKGDIPEGYSVSREKKERFSLILESASTNQTSMYLCASNNAQGPGEQYFGPGTRLTVT.

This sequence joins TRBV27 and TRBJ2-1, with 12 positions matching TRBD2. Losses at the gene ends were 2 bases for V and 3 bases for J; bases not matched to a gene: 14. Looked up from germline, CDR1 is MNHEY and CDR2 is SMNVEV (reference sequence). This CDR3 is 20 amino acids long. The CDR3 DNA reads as TGTGCCAGCAGTTTAAGAGGCCCTAGCGGGGGGGCATTTTACTACAATGAGCAGTTCTTC. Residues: CASSLRGPSGGAFYYNEQFF.

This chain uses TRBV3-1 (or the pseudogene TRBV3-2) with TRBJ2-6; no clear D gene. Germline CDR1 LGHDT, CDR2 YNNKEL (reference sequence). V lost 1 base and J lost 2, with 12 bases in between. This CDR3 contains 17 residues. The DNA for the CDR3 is TGTGCCAGCAGCCAAGGCAAAGGTAGCCCTGGGGCCAACGTCCTGACTTTC. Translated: CASSQGKGSPGANVLTF.

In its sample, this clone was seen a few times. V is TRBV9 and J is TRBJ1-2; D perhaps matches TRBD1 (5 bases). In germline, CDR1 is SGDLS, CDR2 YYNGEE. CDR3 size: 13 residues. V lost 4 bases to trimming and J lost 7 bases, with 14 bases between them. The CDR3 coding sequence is TGTGCCAGCAGCTTCGACAGAGGTAGTGGCTACACCTTC. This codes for CASSFDRGSGYTF.